This TCR beta chain comes out of a study of blood T cell repertoires in COVID-19. The repertoire was sequenced with immunoSEQ multiplex PCR; TCRdb's copy has only in-frame clones and lacks some. The sample carries around 290,000 clones, approximately 91% recorded once. Trimming took 3 bases from V and 3 from J, leaving 9 bases between them. From germline, CDR1 is KGHSH and CDR2 LQKENI. There are 14 residues in the CDR3. The receptor's source is a woman in her thirties or forties who had recovered from COVID-19. The chain is built from TRBV18 and TRBJ1-5; D not resolved. Specimen: PBMCs or T cells enriched from blood (not recorded which). This CDR3 is CASSPGSTNQPQHF. Here the CDR3 DNA reads TGTGCCAGCTCACCGGGCAGTACCAATCAGCCCCAGCATTTT.